This is a list of T cell receptor beta chains from one sample in a study of CD8 T cells in ankylosing spondylitis. In TCRdb, the 5' RACE reads were re-called with MiXCR into one record per CDR3 protein. The sample includes around 490,000 distinct CDR3 sequences, over 4% of them seen just once. Sequences were obtained from blood, either unsorted or a sorted T cell fraction (not recorded which). The receptors derive from a male donor with ankylosing spondylitis. The CDR3 runs from the conserved cysteine through the conserved F or W. A D gene is named only where the DNA matches it firmly. Clone size is shown for a subset of rows, as once, few, many or a class of expanded clone.

len,abundance,j_gene,v_gene,d_gene,CDR3nt,CDR3aa
14,many,TRBJ2-7,TRBV10-1,.,TGCGCCAGCAGTGGTAAACAGGGTTCCTACGAGCAGTACTTC,CASSGKQGSYEQYF
16,few,TRBJ2-4,TRBV11-2,.,TGTGCCAGCAGCTTAGGATCCGGGTTAGCCAAAAACATTCAGTACTTC,CASSLGSGLAKNIQYF
16,many,TRBJ2-3,TRBV7-2,.,TGTGCCAGCAGCTTGGGACGCTACCTAGGGGCAGATACGCAGTATTTT,CASSLGRYLGADTQYF
16,many,TRBJ2-3,TRBV5-1,TRBD1,TGCGCCAGCAGCTTGGAGGGACAGGGTCCTTGGGATACGCAGTATTTT,CASSLEGQGPWDTQYF
15,many,TRBJ1-6,TRBV7-2,.,TGTGCCAGCAGCTTAGCGTGGAGGGGACGCTCGCCCCTCCACTTT,CASSLAWRGRSPLHF
16,many,TRBJ2-3,TRBV7-8,.,TGTGCCAGCAGCTTAGCTTATACTGGGGTAGCAGATACGCAGTATTTT,CASSLAYTGVADTQYF
13,many,TRBJ2-1,TRBV5-6,.,TGTGCCAGCACCCTCGGCAGGGCGAATGAGCAGTTCTTC,CASTLGRANEQFF
13,many,TRBJ2-5,TRBV5-1,.,TGCGCCAGCAGCCCCGGGTCCCAAGAGACCCAGTACTTC,CASSPGSQETQYF
16,many,TRBJ1-5,TRBV19,TRBD1,TGTGCCAGTAGGTGGACAGGAGCTCGCGGCAATCAGCCCCAGCATTTT,CASRWTGARGNQPQHF
15,many,TRBJ2-1,TRBV20-1,.,TGCAGTGCTAGAGATAGGGGGGAAACCTACAATGAGCAGTTCTTC,CSARDRGETYNEQFF
13,many,TRBJ2-3,TRBV27,.,TGTGCCAGCAGAACTGTATTCACAGATACGCAGTATTTT,CASRTVFTDTQYF
16,.,TRBJ2-1,TRBV7-3,.,TGTGCCAGCAGCTTGGGGCTACGGGACGGGAACAATGAGCAGTTCTTC,CASSLGLRDGNNEQFF
13,many,TRBJ1-5,TRBV7-2,.,TGTGCCAGCAGCTTGCAGGGTTTTTGGCCCCAGCATTTT,CASSLQGFWPQHF
13,few,TRBJ2-1,TRBV5-6,.,TGTGCCAGCAGCCCCCGGCCCTTTGGGGAGCAGTTCTTC,CASSPRPFGEQFF
16,many,TRBJ2-7,TRBV7-2,TRBD1,TGTGCCAGCAGCGCAAATCCGGGACAGGGGGCGAACGAGCAGTACTTC,CASSANPGQGANEQYF
13,few,TRBJ2-7,TRBV30,TRBD1,TGTGCCTGGAGTGCGACAGGGCTCTACGAGCAGTACTTC,CAWSATGLYEQYF
15,many,TRBJ1-4,TRBV27,TRBD1,TGTGCCAGCAGTTCCTACAGGGGGCTCGGGGAAAAACTGTTTTTT,CASSSYRGLGEKLFF
15,many,TRBJ2-2,TRBV11-2,.,TGTGCCAGCAGCCCTCTCACACTAGTTTCCGGGGAGCTGTTTTTT,CASSPLTLVSGELFF
12,many,TRBJ1-5,TRBV20-1,.,TGCAGTGCTAGAGAGGGATTCCAGCCCCAGCATTTT,CSAREGFQPQHF
16,many,TRBJ2-2,TRBV20-1,.,TGCAGTGCTAGAGTTCCTAACCCCTCGGGGACCGGGGAGCTGTTTTTT,CSARVPNPSGTGELFF
13,few,TRBJ2-7,TRBV11-2,.,TGTGCCAGCAGCTTACCCGGGTTCTACGAGCAGTACTTC,CASSLPGFYEQYF
18,many,TRBJ2-2,TRBV10-2,TRBD2,TGCGCCAGCAGTGAGTCGAGTATTAGCGGGACCGCCACCGGGGAGCTGTTTTTT,CASSESSISGTATGELFF
15,many,TRBJ1-3,TRBV7-9,TRBD1,TGTGCCAGCAGCTTGGGGGACAGGGTTGGAAACACCATATATTTT,CASSLGDRVGNTIYF
17,many,TRBJ2-4,TRBV24-1,TRBD2,TGTGCCACCAGTGACCCCGGGACTAGCGGTCTGAAAAACATTCAGTACTTC,CATSDPGTSGLKNIQYF
16,few,TRBJ2-7,TRBV4-2,TRBD2,TGTGCCAGCAGCCAAGATGAGCGGGGGAGCTCCTACGAGCAGTACTTC,CASSQDERGSSYEQYF
15,many,TRBJ2-5,TRBV6-1,TRBD2,TGTGCCAGCACGGGACTAGCGGGAGAACAAGAGACCCAGTACTTC,CASTGLAGEQETQYF
16,.,TRBJ1-1,TRBV6-1,.,TGTGCCAGCAGCCAATTCTTGGGGGAGATGAACACTGAAGCTTTCTTT,CASSQFLGEMNTEAFF
14,few,TRBJ2-2,TRBV3-1,.,TGTGCCAGCAGACCGGGCCCCAAGGCCGGGGAGCTGTTTTTT,CASRPGPKAGELFF
14,many,TRBJ2-7,TRBV5-1,TRBD1,TGCGCCAGCAGCTTTTTATTGGACAGGAGCGAGCAGTACTTC,CASSFLLDRSEQYF
16,many,TRBJ2-3,TRBV7-6,TRBD2,TGTGCCAGCAGCCGTACACTAGCGCCGAGCACAGATACGCAGTATTTT,CASSRTLAPSTDTQYF
12,many,TRBJ2-7,TRBV5-1,.,TGCGCCAGCAGCCCGGACAACCACGAGCAGTACTTC,CASSPDNHEQYF
15,many,TRBJ2-3,TRBV6-5,.,TGTGCCAGCAGTTACAGGGCAGATAGCACAGATACGCAGTATTTT,CASSYRADSTDTQYF
12,many,TRBJ2-5,TRBV29-1,.,TGCAGCGTGGGGGCCGTAGGAGCGACCCAGTACTTC,CSVGAVGATQYF
15,many,TRBJ2-7,TRBV27,.,TGTGCCAGCAGCTTCGGGTTAGGTCGGGGCTACGAGCAGTACTTC,CASSFGLGRGYEQYF
14,many,TRBJ2-3,TRBV27,.,TGTGCCAGCAGTTTGTTGGGGGGCGATAGGACGCAGTATTTT,CASSLLGGDRTQYF
13,few,TRBJ2-3,TRBV7-7,.,TGTGCTAGCAGCCTCCTTTTAGCGGATACGCAGTATTTT,CASSLLLADTQYF
17,many,TRBJ1-5,TRBV27,TRBD1,TGTGCCAGCAGTTTCCTCCGGGACAGGTCATACGGTCAGCCCCAGCATTTT,CASSFLRDRSYGQPQHF
16,many,TRBJ2-2,TRBV4-3,.,TGCGCCAGCAGCCAAGATCCGGGGAGCACCACCGGGGAGCTGTTTTTT,CASSQDPGSTTGELFF
12,many,TRBJ1-2,TRBV28,.,TGTGCCAGCACCCCCCCAGGGGACGGCTACACCTTC,CASTPPGDGYTF
19,.,TRBJ2-1,TRBV11-1,TRBD2,TGTGCCAGCAGCTCTGGACAGGGGACTAGCGGGTACTCCTACAATGAGCAGTTCTTC,CASSSGQGTSGYSYNEQFF
14,.,TRBJ2-7,TRBV19,TRBD1,TGTGCCAGTAGCCCGGACAGGGATCGCCACGAGCAGTACTTC,CASSPDRDRHEQYF
17,few,TRBJ1-1,TRBV4-3,TRBD1,TGCGCCAGCAGCCAAGATCCTCCGGGACAGGGGTGGACTGAAGCTTTCTTT,CASSQDPPGQGWTEAFF
12,few,TRBJ2-7,TRBV20-1,TRBD1,TGCAGTGTGGACAGGGAAGGATACGAGCAGTACTTC,CSVDREGYEQYF
15,few,TRBJ2-7,TRBV18,TRBD1,TGTGCCAGCTCACCGACGCAGGGGGCCTCCTACGAGCAGTACTTC,CASSPTQGASYEQYF
16,many,TRBJ1-4,TRBV4-3,.,TGCGCCAGCAGCCGGTCCCCGAGGGGGGCTAATGAAAAACTGTTTTTT,CASSRSPRGANEKLFF
15,many,TRBJ2-7,TRBV6-2/TRBV6-3,TRBD2,TGTGCCAGCAGTTCACATTCTAGCGGCAACTACGAGCAGTACTTC,CASSSHSSGNYEQYF
13,many,TRBJ2-7,TRBV27,.,TGTGCCAGCAGTTTTGGGGTCTCCTACGAGCAGTACTTC,CASSFGVSYEQYF
14,.,TRBJ1-2,TRBV18,.,TGTGCCACCTCCGTCGGGACACGAAACTATGGCTACACCTTC,CATSVGTRNYGYTF
15,many,TRBJ1-6,TRBV20-1,.,TGCAGTGCTAGAGCGGTCCGACAAGGGAATTCACCCCTCCACTTT,CSARAVRQGNSPLHF
16,.,TRBJ2-5,TRBV11-2,TRBD2,TGTGCCAGCAGCTTAGTAGCGGGAGCGTATCAAGAGACCCAGTACTTC,CASSLVAGAYQETQYF
13,many,TRBJ2-4,TRBV6-5,.,TGTGCCAGCAGTTACTCGTTAAGGAACATTCAGTACTTC,CASSYSLRNIQYF
16,.,TRBJ2-5,TRBV14,.,TGTGCCAGCTCCCCTCTGCGGGTCTCACGTGGAGCGGTCCAGTACTTC,CASSPLRVSRGAVQYF
14,many,TRBJ2-7,TRBV29-1,.,TGCAGCGTTGAAGATCAGGACCTAAACTACGAGCAGTACTTC,CSVEDQDLNYEQYF